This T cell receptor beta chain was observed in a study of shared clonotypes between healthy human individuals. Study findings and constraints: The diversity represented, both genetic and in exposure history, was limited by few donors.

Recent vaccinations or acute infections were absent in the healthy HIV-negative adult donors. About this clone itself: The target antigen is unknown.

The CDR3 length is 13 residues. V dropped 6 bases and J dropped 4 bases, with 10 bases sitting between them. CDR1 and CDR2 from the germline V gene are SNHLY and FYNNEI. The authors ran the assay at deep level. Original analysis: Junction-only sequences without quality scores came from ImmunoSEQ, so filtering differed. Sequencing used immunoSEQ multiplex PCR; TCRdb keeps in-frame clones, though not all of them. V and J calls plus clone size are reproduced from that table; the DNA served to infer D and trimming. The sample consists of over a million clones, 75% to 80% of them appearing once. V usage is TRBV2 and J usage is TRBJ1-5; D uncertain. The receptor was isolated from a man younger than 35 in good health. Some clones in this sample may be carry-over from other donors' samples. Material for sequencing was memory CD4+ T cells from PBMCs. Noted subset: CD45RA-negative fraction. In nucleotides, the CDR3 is TGTGCCAGCAGGCCGGACCAAAATCAGCCCCAGCATTTT. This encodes CASRPDQNQPQHF. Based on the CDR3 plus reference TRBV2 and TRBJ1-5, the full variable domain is EPEVTQTPSHQVTQMGQEVILRCVPISNHLYFYWYRQILGQKVEFLVSFYNNEISEKSEIFDDQFSVERPDGSNFTLKIRSTKLEDSAMYFCASRPDQNQPQHFGDGTRLSIL.